Listed below are T cell receptor beta chains from one sample, sequenced in a study of neurological immune-mediated disorders. TCRdb analysed the 5' RACE reads with MiXCR anew, one entry per CDR3 protein. The sample holds some 47,000 distinct CDR3 sequences; approximately 21% are singletons and the top ten take about 4.1%. Sequencing used PBMCs. The origin of the receptors is a man in his 60s with HTLV-1-associated myelopathy (HAM/TSP). Each CDR3 is given without its conserved first and last residue. The order of the fields is CDR3 protein, V gene, CDR3 length, J gene.

CDR3 protein: ASTYRDRGSGETQY; V gene: TRBV5-4; CDR3 length: 14; J gene: TRBJ2-5
CDR3 protein: ASSFGGMNTGELF; V gene: TRBV7-2; CDR3 length: 13; J gene: TRBJ2-2
CDR3 protein: ASQGQVLVYGYT; V gene: TRBV12-3/TRBV12-4; CDR3 length: 12; J gene: TRBJ1-2
CDR3 protein: ASRKTGGTEAF; V gene: TRBV27; CDR3 length: 11; J gene: TRBJ1-1
CDR3 protein: ASSPTDRSFSQY; V gene: TRBV5-1; CDR3 length: 12; J gene: TRBJ2-7
CDR3 protein: ARSQRLNTIY; V gene: TRBV3-1; CDR3 length: 10; J gene: TRBJ1-3
CDR3 protein: ASSRAGIYEQY; V gene: TRBV25-1; CDR3 length: 11; J gene: TRBJ2-7
CDR3 protein: AISDEAYTGELF; V gene: TRBV10-3; CDR3 length: 12; J gene: TRBJ2-2
CDR3 protein: ASTPPGAGAAGEQF; V gene: TRBV27; CDR3 length: 14; J gene: TRBJ2-1
CDR3 protein: ASSQEGQGPYEQY; V gene: TRBV3-1; CDR3 length: 13; J gene: TRBJ2-7
CDR3 protein: ASSYSQPTSLGYEQY; V gene: TRBV6-5; CDR3 length: 15; J gene: TRBJ2-7
CDR3 protein: ASSSIQGSSYEQY; V gene: TRBV12-3/TRBV12-4; CDR3 length: 13; J gene: TRBJ2-7
CDR3 protein: ATSRDRIGVQY; V gene: TRBV15; CDR3 length: 11; J gene: TRBJ2-5
CDR3 protein: ASSFAGDRADTQY; V gene: TRBV28; CDR3 length: 13; J gene: TRBJ2-3
CDR3 protein: SARTSGLYNEQF; V gene: TRBV20-1; CDR3 length: 12; J gene: TRBJ2-1
CDR3 protein: ASSLRTGGEQY; V gene: TRBV5-1; CDR3 length: 11; J gene: TRBJ2-7